This T cell receptor beta chain appears in the sequencing data of a study of a mutant IDH1 vaccine in newly diagnosed glioma. Time point given: week 47, end of study. It was 300 ug of mutant IDH1 20-mer peptide that made up each vaccine dose, given with topical imiquimod. Assay: immunoSEQ multiplex PCR; the TCRdb copy retains only in-frame clones and omits some. The table includes tens of thousands of clones, more than 75% detected once. Concerning this clone itself: As yet, its antigen is unknown.

V shed 7 bases and J shed 7 bases, with 19 bases lying between them. The germline gives CDR1 GTSNPN, CDR2 SVGIG (reference sequence). There are 13 residues in the CDR3. The clonotype was recovered from a woman in her forties with glioma. Some clones in this sample may be carry-over from other donors' samples. The chain combines TRBV30 with TRBJ1-2, with a weak D call TRBD1 (5 bases). Sequencing used PBMCs, obtained from a glioma patient whose treatment included an IDH1 peptide vaccine. The CDR3 sequence is CASPGWGSGGYTF. The CDR3 coding sequence is TGTGCCTCACCCGGTTGGGGGTCGGGTGGCTACACCTTC.